A single sample is the source of the 18 T cell receptor beta chains below, sequenced in a study of cytotoxic CD8 clonotypes in ibrutinib-treated CLL. Here immunoSEQ multiplex PCR was the method, and the copy in TCRdb shows in-frame clones only, minus some. The sample includes fewer than 50,000 clones, just over 65% seen only once; the top ten take 20% to 25%. This material consisted of PBMCs, taken after 24 months of ibrutinib treatment. The source of these receptors is a human donor with chronic lymphocytic leukemia.

This clone is medium-sized in the sample. This CDR3 reads CASSSQGSGNTIYF. CDR3 nucleotide sequence: TGCGCCAGCAGCTCACAGGGGTCAGGAAACACCATATATTTT. This chain connects TRBV5-1 to TRBJ1-3; 7 bases are a match to TRBD1. The CDR3 has 14 amino acids. Per the germline V gene, CDR1 is SGHRS and CDR2 is YFSETQ. The J segment lost 4 bases and the V segment lost 3 bases, leaving 4 bases of the junction unmatched.

The table lists this clone with a few counts. The V and J genes are TRBV25-1 and TRBJ2-1; D ambiguous. CDR3 length: 11 amino acids. The germline V gene encodes CDR1 MGHDK and CDR2 SYGVNS. Trimming stripped 7 bases from V and 10 bases from J, with 11 bases between. The CDR3 nucleotides are TGTGCCAGCATCCCAGGTTCCGAGCAGTTCTTC. This translates into CASIPGSEQFF. Full variable domain (rest looked up from reference TRBV25-1 and TRBJ2-1): EADIYQTPRYLVIGTGKKITLECSQTMGHDKMYWYQQDPGMELHLIHYSYGVNSTEKGDLSSESTVSRIRTEHFPLTLESARPSHTSQYLCASIPGSEQFFGPGTRLTVL.

The CDR3 nucleotides are TGTGCCAGCAGCCCTTACGGACAGACTCTCAGCTCCTACAATGAGCAGTTCTTC. Amino acid sequence: CASSPYGQTLSSYNEQFF. The genes are TRBV7-3 and TRBJ2-1; TRBD1 might be the D (6 bases). With 5 bases removed from V and 0 bases from J, the gap between germline ends came to 20 bases. Germline loops: CDR1 SGHTA, CDR2 FQGTGA. The CDR3 contains 18 residues. Using reference TRBV7-3 and TRBJ2-1 for the parts outside the CDR3, the full variable domain is GAGVSQTPSNKVTEKGKYVELRCDPISGHTALYWYRQSLGQGPEFLIYFQGTGAADDSGLPNDRFFAVRPEGSVSTLKIQRTERGDSAVYLCASSPYGQTLSSYNEQFFGPGTRLTVL.

This rearrangement joins TRBV5-6 to TRBJ2-7; D not certain. Germline CDR1 reads SGHDT; CDR2 reads YYEEEE. CDR3 length: 13 amino acids. V lost 4 bases to trimming and J lost 3 bases, with 11 bases between them. The CDR3 protein is CASSPGRGYEQYF. The CDR3 bases are TGTGCCAGCAGCCCCGGACGAGGCTACGAGCAGTACTTC.

The chain employs TRBV2 and TRBJ2-5; 7 bases fit TRBD1. CDR1 is SNHLY, CDR2 FYNNEI, per germline. The CDR3 contains 14 residues. V lost 4 bases, J lost 5 bases, and 7 bases stayed unmatched. CDR3 in DNA: TGTGCCAGCAGTGGTTACAGGGGCGGGGAGACCCAGTACTTC. Translating gives CASSGYRGGETQYF.

This clone has a handful of counts. The chain employs TRBV5-1 and TRBJ2-7; D not resolved. Germline CDR1 reads SGHRS; CDR2 reads YFSETQ. The V end was cut by 0 bases, the J end by 5 bases, with 9 bases between. The CDR3 is 13 residues long. CDR3 loop: CASSLEVEDEQYF. CDR3 sequence (DNA): TGCGCCAGCAGCTTGGAAGTGGAAGACGAGCAGTACTTC.

This chain uses TRBV5-1 with TRBJ2-3; D could derive from TRBD1 or TRBD2 (6 bases each). CDR1 is SGHRS, CDR2 YFSETQ, per germline. The CDR3 length is 14 residues. Trimming took 1 base from V and 5 from J, leaving 11 bases between them. DNA of the CDR3: TGCGCCAGCAGCTTGACGGGGGCGAAAGATACGCAGTATTTT. It yields the protein CASSLTGAKDTQYF.

The CDR3 is CASSSHPSFGEQYF. CDR3 DNA: TGTGCCAGCAGTTCCCACCCGAGTTTTGGAGAGCAGTACTTC. The V call is TRBV28, the J call TRBJ2-7; unclear D gene. V was trimmed by 4 bases and J by 7 bases, leaving 17 bases between them. This CDR3 is built from 14 residues. CDR1 is MDHEN and CDR2 is SYDVKM in the germline V gene.

A few counts support this clone. V is TRBV27 and J is TRBJ2-3; the D is unclear. Trimming left V 2 bases short and J 0 bases short, with 9 bases between. The CDR3 sequence is 15 residues long. The V gene's germline CDR1 is MNHEY and CDR2 SMNVEV (reference sequence). The CDR3 DNA sequence: TGTGCCAGCAGTTTACCCGGGTCTAGCACAGATACGCAGTATTTT. Translation gives CASSLPGSSTDTQYF.

The table lists this clone with a few counts. The V gene is TRBV30, the J gene TRBJ1-2; tentatively, D is TRBD1 (5 bases). Germline CDR1 GTSNPN, CDR2 SVGIG (reference sequence). The CDR3 length is 13 residues. V was trimmed by 0 bases and J by 6 bases, leaving 11 bases between them. CDR3 nucleotide sequence: TGTGCCTGGAGTGTTGAGGGGTTCAATGGCTACACCTTC. This codes for CAWSVEGFNGYTF.

The genes are TRBV5-6 and TRBJ1-1; tentatively, D is TRBD1 (6 bases). Germline loops: CDR1 SGHDT, CDR2 YYEEEE. There are 11 residues in the CDR3. With 3 bases removed from V and 7 bases from J, the gap between germline ends came to 7 bases. CDR3 protein: CASSSRGEAFF. The CDR3, as DNA: TGTGCCAGCAGCTCCAGGGGTGAAGCTTTCTTT.

J is TRBJ2-3 and V is TRBV21-1; the table assigns TRBD1, which was not confirmed against the DNA. TRBV21-1 is termed a pseudogene. The CDR3 consists of 13 residues. CDR3 DNA: TGTGCCAGCAGGACAGGTAGGACAGATACGCAGTATTTT. This gives the protein CASRTGRTDTQYF.

There are a few counts of this clone. The rearrangement joins TRBV5-1 to TRBJ2-5; 9 bases line up with TRBD1. Looked up from germline, CDR1 is SGHRS and CDR2 is YFSETQ. The CDR3 runs to 15 residues. The ends lost 0 bases at V and 7 bases at J; junction bases unmatched: 7. This CDR3 reads CASSLEDRGYGTQYF. CDR3 DNA sequence: TGCGCCAGCAGCTTGGAGGACAGGGGATATGGGACCCAGTACTTC. Combining the CDR3 with reference TRBV5-1 and TRBJ2-5 gives the whole variable domain KAGVTQTPRYLIKTRGQQVTLSCSPISGHRSVSWYQQTPGQGLQFLFEYFSETQRNKGNFPGRFSGRQFSNSRSEMNVSTLELGDSALYLCASSLEDRGYGTQYFGPGTRLLVL.

V and J are TRBV21-1 and TRBJ2-5; the table's D call TRBD1 went unverified against the DNA. TRBV21-1 is a documented pseudogene. The CDR3 spans 15 residues. CDR3 nucleotide sequence: TGTGCCAGCAGCAAGGCTTCCGGACAGAAAGAGACCCAGTACTTC. Translated: CASSKASGQKETQYF.

This clone occurred a few times. The CDR3 nucleotides read TGCAGCGTCCTCAGGGGGATTGGAGAAAAACTGTTTTTT. Protein: CSVLRGIGEKLFF. This rearrangement joins TRBV29-1 to TRBJ1-4; 7 bases fit TRBD1. CDR1 is SQVTM and CDR2 is ANQGSEA in the germline V gene. This CDR3 contains 13 residues. J was trimmed by 8 bases and V by 6 bases; bases with no gene match: 9.

At least ten counts were recorded for this clone. V and J are TRBV27 and TRBJ2-7; D assignment may be TRBD1 or TRBD2 (5 bases each). The CDR3 consists of 15 residues. V was cut by 8 bases and J by 2 bases, with 19 bases left in between. Germline assignment: CDR1 MNHEY and CDR2 SMNVEV (reference sequence). CDR3: CASGGYSDSPYEQYF. The DNA of the CDR3 is TGTGCCAGCGGTGGGTATAGCGACAGCCCCTACGAGCAGTACTTC.

This clone was found a few times. V usage is TRBV27 and J usage is TRBJ2-2; TRBD2 agrees at 7 bases. Germline lookup yields CDR1 MNHEY and CDR2 SMNVEV (reference sequence). The V segment lost 3 bases and the J segment 6 bases; nucleotides outside the gene matches: 7. The CDR3 spans 15 residues. The CDR3 reads CASSLFGLAAGELFF. The CDR3 nucleotides are TGTGCCAGCAGTTTGTTCGGGCTAGCGGCCGGGGAGCTGTTTTTT.

J is TRBJ2-5 and V is TRBV29-1, with D possibly TRBD1 on 8 matching bases. CDR3 length equals 14 residues. Germline V gives CDR1 SQVTM, CDR2 ANQGSEA. The CDR3 spells CGGGQATRWETQYF. The CDR3 region has the DNA TGCGGCGGGGGACAGGCCACCCGGTGGGAGACCCAGTACTTC.